Listed here is a single T cell receptor (beta chain). Sequencing used immunoSEQ multiplex PCR; TCRdb keeps in-frame clones, though not all of them. The table shows tens of thousands of clones, with 80% to 90% occurring only once. The CDR3 is 16 amino acids. Between the trimmed V and J ends, which lost 2 bases and 0 bases, there was a span of 12 bases. Germline assignment: CDR1 SGDLS and CDR2 YYNGEE. This record belongs to a study of OX40 agonist ivuxolimab in advanced cancers. Study details: Ivuxolimab, which is an agonistic anti-OX40 (CD134) antibody, was administered to the patients.

The chain carries TRBV9 and TRBJ1-5; D is perhaps TRBD1 (6 bases). Sequencing was performed on CD4+ or CD8+ T cells sorted from blood, taken in a trial of the OX40 agonist ivuxolimab. This clonotype was obtained from an adult with an advanced solid tumor such as melanoma, head and neck, liver or kidney cancer. CDR3 amino acids: CASSVSGTPSNQPQHF. CDR3 DNA: TGTGCCAGCAGCGTCTCCGGGACACCTAGCAATCAGCCCCAGCATTTT.